This is a list of T cell receptor delta chains from one sample in a study of Vδ1+ human thymocytes. TCRdb re-called the multiplex PCR reads using CATT. The sample holds about 25,000 delta-chain clones, about 7.4% seen once. Specimen: Vdelta1+ gamma-delta thymocytes from the thymus. The receptors here all came from a girl less than two years old who had congenital heart surgery. CDR3s include the opening cysteine and the closing phenylalanine or tryptophan. A D gene is named only where the DNA matches it firmly. Not every row has a clone size; where given, it reads once, few, many or a size class.

abundance | j_gene | d_gene | v_gene | CDR3nt | CDR3aa
- | TRDJ1 | TRDD3 | TRDV1 | TGTGCTCTTGGGGAACTAAGGTTCCCACCCAGATCACACTGGGGGTCAGACACCGATAAACTCATCTTT | CALGELRFPPRSHWGSDTDKLIF
medium-sized | TRDJ1 | TRDD3 | TRDV2 | TGTGCCTGTCAGGGGGATACGCCCCAGTACACCGATAAACTCATCTTT | CACQGDTPQYTDKLIF
- | TRDJ1 | TRDD3 | TRDV1 | TGTGCTCTTGGGGAAGAGATCCCCTGGGGGTACGATAAACTCATCTTT | CALGEEIPWGYDKLIF
few | TRDJ1 | TRDD3 | TRDV1 | TGTGCTCTTGGGGAATCCGCTTCCTCTTATACTGGGGGGTACACCGATAAACTCATCTTT | CALGESASSYTGGYTDKLIF
few | TRDJ1 | TRDD3 | TRDV1 | TGTGCTCTTGGGGGCTCTCCACTGGGGGACCAATCGTACACCGATAAACTCATCTTT | CALGGSPLGDQSYTDKLIF
medium-sized | TRDJ1 | - | TRDV1 | TGTGCTCTTGGGGAACTCCGGGGGCTACCGTACACCGATAAACTCATCTTT | CALGELRGLPYTDKLIF
few | TRDJ1 | - | TRAV29/DV5 | TGTGCAGCAAGCGCGGTCACGCGGCGGCGGGGTGATAAACTCATCTTT | CAASAVTRRRGDKLIF
- | TRDJ1 | TRDD3 | TRDV1 | TGTGCTCTTAACGTGCCTACCGTGTACTGGGGGATATGCACCGATAAACTCATCTTT | CALNVPTVYWGICTDKLIF
few | TRDJ1 | TRDD3 | TRDV1 | TGTGCTCTTGGGTTCCCTGAGATTCCTGGGGGATCATTGGTTCTGGAGTACACCGATAAACTCATCTTT | CALGFPEIPGGSLVLEYTDKLIF
- | TRDJ1 | TRDD3 | TRDV1 | TGTGCTCTTGGGGAAGAATTGTGTTCTACTGGGGATCAAGGGGGGTACACCGATAAACTCATCTTT | CALGEELCSTGDQGGYTDKLIF
- | TRDJ1 | TRDD3 | TRDV1 | TGTGCTCTTGAATACGGCTGGGGGATATCCGATAAACTCATCTTT | CALEYGWGISDKLIF
- | TRDJ1 | - | TRDV1 | TGTGCTCTTGGGGAACATATGAAACCTACAGTACCCCCTGAGTCTCTCCCCGATAAACTCATCTTT | CALGEHMKPTVPPESLPDKLIF
few | TRDJ1 | TRDD3 | TRDV1 | TGTGCTCTTGGGGACTTCCTGGGGGATACGAATAGGTACACCGATAAACTCATCTTT | CALGDFLGDTNRYTDKLIF
- | TRDJ1 | TRDD3 | TRDV1 | TGTGCTCTTGGGGAACTCAAGCTCCGCGAGTTACTGGGGGATACGGAACTCATCTTC | CALGELKLRELLGDTELIF
- | TRDJ1 | - | TRDV1 | TGTGCTCTTGGGGAACGCAACTTCCTTACTGGGGATAAACTAAACGATAAACTCATCTTT | CALGERNFLTGDKLNDKLIF
few | TRDJ1 | TRDD3 | TRDV1 | TGTGCTCTTGGGGAGGCTCCTACCCCTTTTTACTGGGGGATACCCGGAGCTGATAAACTCACCTTT | CALGEAPTPFYWGIPGADKLTF
few | TRDJ1 | TRDD3 | TRDV1 | TGTGCTCTTGGGGGCCCCTTAGACCGACTGGGGGATCCGGGGATTCGTAAAGACACCGATAAACTCATCTTT | CALGGPLDRLGDPGIRKDTDKLIF
few | TRDJ1 | - | TRDV1 | TGTGCTCTTGGGGAAGAGTCGAGGGGACTAAGCCCGTACACCGATAAACTCATCTTT | CALGEESRGLSPYTDKLIF
few | TRDJ1 | TRDD3 | TRDV1 | TGTGCTCTTGGGGAGACTTACGACCACCTGCTGGGGGATTTTAAACTCATCTTT | CALGETYDHLLGDFKLIF
few | TRDJ1 | TRDD3 | TRDV1 | TGTGCTCTTGGGTTACCTACTATCCGGGGGATCCAGCCGACCCACACCGATAAACTCATCTTT | CALGLPTIRGIQPTHTDKLIF
- | TRDJ1 | TRDD3 | TRDV1 | TGTGCTCTTGGGGAACAGTGGCCCACTCGCACTGGGGATGACACCGATAAACTCATCTTT | CALGEQWPTRTGDDTDKLIF
- | TRDJ1 | - | TRDV1 | TGTGCTCTTGGGGGAAACGTCAGTTACTGGCCCTACACCGATAAACTCATCTTT | CALGGNVSYWPYTDKLIF
- | TRDJ1 | TRDD3 | TRDV1 | TGTGCTCTTGGGGACCTTACTCCCCTACGTGGGGATACGGGCACCGATAAACTCATCTTT | CALGDLTPLRGDTGTDKLIF
- | TRDJ1 | TRDD3 | TRDV1 | TGTGCTCTTGGGGAACTTCGGACTCTTCTGCCTTGGGGGATACGGGGACTCATCTTT | CALGELRTLLPWGIRGLIF